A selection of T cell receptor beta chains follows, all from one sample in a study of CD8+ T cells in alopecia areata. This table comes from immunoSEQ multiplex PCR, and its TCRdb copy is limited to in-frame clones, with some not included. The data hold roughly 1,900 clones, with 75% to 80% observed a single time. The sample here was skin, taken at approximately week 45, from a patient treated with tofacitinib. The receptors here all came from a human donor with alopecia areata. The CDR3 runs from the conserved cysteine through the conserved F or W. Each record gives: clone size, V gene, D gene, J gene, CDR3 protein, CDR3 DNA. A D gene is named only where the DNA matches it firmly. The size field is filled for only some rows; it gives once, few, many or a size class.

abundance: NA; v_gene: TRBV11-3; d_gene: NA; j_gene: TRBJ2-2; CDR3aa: CASSLRDTHTGELFF; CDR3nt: TGTGCCAGCAGCTTAAGGGACACCCACACCGGGGAGCTGTTTTTT
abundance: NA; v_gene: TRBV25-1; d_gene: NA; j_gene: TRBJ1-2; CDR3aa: CASSWNKELGKIYGYTF; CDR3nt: TGTGCCAGCAGTTGGAATAAAGAACTGGGAAAGATCTATGGCTACACCTTC
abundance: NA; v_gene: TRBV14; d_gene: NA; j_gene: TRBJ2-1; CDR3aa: CASSQYGTGNEQFF; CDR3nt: TGTGCCAGCAGCCAATATGGGACGGGAAATGAGCAGTTCTTC
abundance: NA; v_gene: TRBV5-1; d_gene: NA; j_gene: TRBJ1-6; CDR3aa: CASNDGQNNSPLHF; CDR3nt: TGCGCCAGCAACGACGGACAGAATAATTCACCCCTCCACTTT
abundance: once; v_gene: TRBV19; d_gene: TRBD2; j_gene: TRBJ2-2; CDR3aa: CASSRTIAGDVRNTGELFF; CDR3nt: TGTGCCAGTAGTCGTACGATAGCGGGGGATGTCCGAAACACCGGGGAGCTGTTTTTT
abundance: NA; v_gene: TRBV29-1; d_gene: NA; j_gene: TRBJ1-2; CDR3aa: CSVEPGPYGYTF; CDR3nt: TGCAGCGTTGAACCGGGCCCCTATGGCTACACCTTC
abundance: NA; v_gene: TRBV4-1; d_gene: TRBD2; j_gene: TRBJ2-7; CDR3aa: CASSQANLISGGLEQYF; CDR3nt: TGCGCCAGCAGCCAAGCTAACCTGATTAGCGGGGGGCTCGAGCAGTACTTC
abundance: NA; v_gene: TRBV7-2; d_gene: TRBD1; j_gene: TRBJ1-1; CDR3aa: CASSLEGGQGRKAFF; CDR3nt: TGTGCCAGCAGCTTAGAGGGGGGACAGGGGAGAAAAGCTTTCTTT
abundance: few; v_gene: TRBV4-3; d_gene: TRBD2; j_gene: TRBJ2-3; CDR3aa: CASSRGLAGIPDTQYF; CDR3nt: TGCGCCAGCAGCCGCGGACTAGCGGGGATACCAGATACGCAGTATTTT
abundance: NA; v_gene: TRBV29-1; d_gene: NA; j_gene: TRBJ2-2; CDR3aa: CSVDRGNTGELFF; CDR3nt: TGCAGCGTTGACAGGGGGAACACCGGGGAGCTGTTTTTT
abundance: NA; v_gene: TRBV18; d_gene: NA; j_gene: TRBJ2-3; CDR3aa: CASSPLQVPRNTDTQYF; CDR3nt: TGTGCCAGCTCACCATTACAGGTCCCGCGGAACACAGATACGCAGTATTTT
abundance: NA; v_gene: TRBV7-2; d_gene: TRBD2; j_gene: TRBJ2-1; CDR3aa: CASSLTAGDHYEQFF; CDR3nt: TGTGCCAGCAGCTTGACAGCGGGGGATCATTATGAGCAGTTCTTC
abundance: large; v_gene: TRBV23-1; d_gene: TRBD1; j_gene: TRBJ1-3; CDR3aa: CASNNRGSGNTIYF; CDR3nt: TGCGCCAGCAACAACAGGGGTAGCGGAAACACCATATATTTT